Listed below are T cell receptor beta chains from one sample, sequenced in a study of blood T cell repertoires in COVID-19. TCRdb's table, derived via immunoSEQ multiplex PCR, lists solely in-frame clones and lacks some. The table records about 190,000 clones, 90% of them present only once. The specimen was peripheral blood. The receptors were sampled from a man aged 50 or older with acute or convalescent COVID-19. CDR3s include the opening cysteine and the closing phenylalanine or tryptophan. A D gene is named only where the DNA matches it firmly. The size of a clone is reported for some rows only, either as once, few or many, or as a class for expanded clones.

d_gene: TRBD1
abundance: -
j_gene: TRBJ1-2
v_gene: TRBV6-5
CDR3nt: TGTGCCAGCAGCGGGACAGACTATGGCTACACCTTC
CDR3aa: CASSGTDYGYTF

d_gene: TRBD1
abundance: -
j_gene: TRBJ1-4
v_gene: TRBV28
CDR3nt: TGTGCCAGCAGACCCGGGACAGGGGTTGAAAAACTGTTTTTT
CDR3aa: CASRPGTGVEKLFF

d_gene: -
abundance: -
j_gene: TRBJ1-1
v_gene: TRBV18
CDR3nt: TGTGCCAGCTCACCACAGGGCGGGACGTTGAACACTGAAGCTTTCTTT
CDR3aa: CASSPQGGTLNTEAFF

d_gene: TRBD1
abundance: -
j_gene: TRBJ1-1
v_gene: TRBV28
CDR3nt: TGTGCCAGCAGTTTATGGGGTGGGACAGCGAACACTGAAGCTTTCTTT
CDR3aa: CASSLWGGTANTEAFF

d_gene: -
abundance: -
j_gene: TRBJ2-5
v_gene: TRBV1
CDR3nt: TGCACCAGCAGCCCGACTACCAAGGGAGTAGAGACCCAGTACTTC
CDR3aa: CTSSPTTKGVETQYF

d_gene: TRBD2
abundance: -
j_gene: TRBJ2-7
v_gene: TRBV18
CDR3nt: TGTGCCAGCTCACCAAATCCGGGAGGGTGGGGAGACGAGCAGTACTTC
CDR3aa: CASSPNPGGWGDEQYF

d_gene: TRBD2
abundance: -
j_gene: TRBJ2-3
v_gene: TRBV9
CDR3nt: TGTGCCAGCAGCGTTCATAGCGGGAGCGCAGATACGCAGTATTTT
CDR3aa: CASSVHSGSADTQYF

d_gene: -
abundance: -
j_gene: TRBJ1-2
v_gene: TRBV27
CDR3nt: TGTGCCAGCAGTTTATCGTCAGGGCCACTCGTGGGCTACACCTTC
CDR3aa: CASSLSSGPLVGYTF

d_gene: -
abundance: -
j_gene: TRBJ1-3
v_gene: TRBV7-2
CDR3nt: TGTGCCAGCAGCTTGACAGCTGGAAACACCATATATTTT
CDR3aa: CASSLTAGNTIYF

d_gene: -
abundance: once
j_gene: TRBJ2-7
v_gene: TRBV3-1/TRBV3-2
CDR3nt: TGTGCCAGCAGCCAAGAGGGGGGCTACGAGCAGTACTTC
CDR3aa: CASSQEGGYEQYF

d_gene: -
abundance: -
j_gene: TRBJ1-1
v_gene: TRBV19
CDR3nt: TGTGCCAGTAGTATCGACAGGCATTTGAACACTGAAGCTTTCTTT
CDR3aa: CASSIDRHLNTEAFF

d_gene: TRBD1
abundance: -
j_gene: TRBJ1-1
v_gene: TRBV5-1
CDR3nt: TGCGCCAGCAGCTTCCAGGGGGCCGTCTCTGAAGCTTTCTTT
CDR3aa: CASSFQGAVSEAFF

d_gene: -
abundance: -
j_gene: TRBJ2-6
v_gene: TRBV7-8
CDR3nt: TGTGCCAGCAGCTTAGGACAGGTATTCTCTGGGGCCAACGTCCTGACTTTC
CDR3aa: CASSLGQVFSGANVLTF

d_gene: TRBD2
abundance: once
j_gene: TRBJ2-1
v_gene: TRBV7-3
CDR3nt: TGTGCCAGCAGCTTACAGGGACTAGTGGGGGGTGAGCAGTTCTTC
CDR3aa: CASSLQGLVGGEQFF

d_gene: TRBD2
abundance: -
j_gene: TRBJ2-5
v_gene: TRBV10-3
CDR3nt: TGTGCCATCAGTGAGTCGCGGGGGAACCAAGAGACCCAGTACTTC
CDR3aa: CAISESRGNQETQYF

d_gene: TRBD1
abundance: -
j_gene: TRBJ1-2
v_gene: TRBV5-6
CDR3nt: TGTGCCAGCAGCTTGGCCGGGACAGGGAATTCCGGTGGCTACACCTTC
CDR3aa: CASSLAGTGNSGGYTF

d_gene: TRBD1
abundance: -
j_gene: TRBJ2-4
v_gene: TRBV11-2
CDR3nt: TGTGCCAGCAGCTACGACAGGGGGGACATTCAGTACTTC
CDR3aa: CASSYDRGDIQYF

d_gene: -
abundance: once
j_gene: TRBJ2-3
v_gene: TRBV5-1
CDR3nt: TGCGCCAGCAGCTTGGTAGTTTCTAGCACAGATACGCAGTATTTT
CDR3aa: CASSLVVSSTDTQYF

d_gene: -
abundance: few
j_gene: TRBJ2-2
v_gene: TRBV6-5
CDR3nt: TGTGCCAGCAGTTACTCTAAGGGGGTGCCCGGGGAGCTGTTTTTT
CDR3aa: CASSYSKGVPGELFF

d_gene: -
abundance: -
j_gene: TRBJ1-4
v_gene: TRBV19
CDR3nt: TGTGCCAGTAGTAACTGGGGAGGCGATGAAAAACTGTTTTTT
CDR3aa: CASSNWGGDEKLFF

d_gene: TRBD1
abundance: -
j_gene: TRBJ1-2
v_gene: TRBV3-1/TRBV3-2
CDR3nt: TGTGCCAGCAGCCGTGGACAGGACTATGGCTACACCTTC
CDR3aa: CASSRGQDYGYTF

d_gene: TRBD1
abundance: -
j_gene: TRBJ2-1
v_gene: TRBV29-1
CDR3nt: TGCAGCGTTGACCAGGGGGCTTACAATGAGCAGTTCTTC
CDR3aa: CSVDQGAYNEQFF

d_gene: -
abundance: -
j_gene: TRBJ1-5
v_gene: TRBV9
CDR3nt: TGTGCCAGCAGCGTAGACGGGAATAGCAATCAGCCCCAGCATTTT
CDR3aa: CASSVDGNSNQPQHF

d_gene: -
abundance: -
j_gene: TRBJ1-4
v_gene: TRBV3-1/TRBV3-2
CDR3nt: TGTGCCAGCAGCCAATGGAGCCCAACTAATGAAAAACTGTTTTTT
CDR3aa: CASSQWSPTNEKLFF

d_gene: -
abundance: -
j_gene: TRBJ1-1
v_gene: TRBV19
CDR3nt: TGTGCCAGTAGTTCACAGGGTGCGGGCTTCACTGAAGCTTTCTTT
CDR3aa: CASSSQGAGFTEAFF

d_gene: TRBD2
abundance: -
j_gene: TRBJ2-2
v_gene: TRBV4-3
CDR3nt: TGCGCCAGCAGCCAAAGTGGAACTAGCGACAACACCGGGGAGCTGTTTTTT
CDR3aa: CASSQSGTSDNTGELFF

d_gene: -
abundance: -
j_gene: TRBJ1-1
v_gene: TRBV6-1
CDR3nt: TGTGCCAGCAGTGATTGGAGCTTTGAAGCTTTCTTT
CDR3aa: CASSDWSFEAFF

d_gene: TRBD1
abundance: -
j_gene: TRBJ1-5
v_gene: TRBV27
CDR3nt: TGTGCCAGCAGGAGAGCGGGACAGGGGTTTCAGCCCCAGCATTTT
CDR3aa: CASRRAGQGFQPQHF

d_gene: -
abundance: -
j_gene: TRBJ2-5
v_gene: TRBV6-5
CDR3nt: TGTGCCAGCAGTTACCGTGCGGGACCCCAAGAGACCCAGTACTTC
CDR3aa: CASSYRAGPQETQYF

d_gene: TRBD1
abundance: -
j_gene: TRBJ1-5
v_gene: TRBV9
CDR3nt: TGTGCCAGCAGCGTAGGACAGGGTGGTCAGCCCCAGCATTTT
CDR3aa: CASSVGQGGQPQHF

d_gene: -
abundance: -
j_gene: TRBJ1-1
v_gene: TRBV19
CDR3nt: TGTGCCAGTGGAGACAGCATGAACACTGAAGCTTTCTTT
CDR3aa: CASGDSMNTEAFF

d_gene: TRBD2
abundance: -
j_gene: TRBJ2-3
v_gene: TRBV28
CDR3nt: TGTGCCAGCAGTTTTAGGCGGGAGAACTCAGATACGCAGTATTTT
CDR3aa: CASSFRRENSDTQYF

d_gene: -
abundance: -
j_gene: TRBJ1-3
v_gene: TRBV2
CDR3nt: TGTGCCAGCGGGGTACAGGGTACTGGAAACACCATATATTTT
CDR3aa: CASGVQGTGNTIYF

d_gene: TRBD2
abundance: few
j_gene: TRBJ2-5
v_gene: TRBV28
CDR3nt: TGTGCCAGCAGTGTACGACTAGCGGGGCTGGTGGAGACCCAGTACTTC
CDR3aa: CASSVRLAGLVETQYF

d_gene: -
abundance: -
j_gene: TRBJ1-4
v_gene: TRBV29-1
CDR3nt: TGCAGCGCCTTGAGTGAAAAACTGTTTTTT
CDR3aa: CSALSEKLFF

d_gene: TRBD1
abundance: -
j_gene: TRBJ1-1
v_gene: TRBV6-5
CDR3nt: TGTGCCAGCGCGGGACAGGGAAGCACTGAAGCTTTCTTT
CDR3aa: CASAGQGSTEAFF

d_gene: TRBD1
abundance: few
j_gene: TRBJ1-2
v_gene: TRBV6-5
CDR3nt: TGTGCCAGCAGTCCCGACAGGGCATTTGGTGGCTACACCTTC
CDR3aa: CASSPDRAFGGYTF

d_gene: -
abundance: -
j_gene: TRBJ1-4
v_gene: TRBV30
CDR3nt: TGTGCCTGGAGTGGGGCCCGTAATGAAAAACTGTTTTTT
CDR3aa: CAWSGARNEKLFF

d_gene: -
abundance: -
j_gene: TRBJ1-6
v_gene: TRBV11-2
CDR3nt: TGTGCCAGCAGCTCCCTTGCGTTTTCACCCCTCCACTTT
CDR3aa: CASSSLAFSPLHF

d_gene: TRBD1
abundance: -
j_gene: TRBJ1-4
v_gene: TRBV6-2/TRBV6-3
CDR3nt: TGTGCCAGCAGTTACGCAGGGGGCCTTGAAAAACTGTTTTTT
CDR3aa: CASSYAGGLEKLFF

d_gene: TRBD2
abundance: -
j_gene: TRBJ2-2
v_gene: TRBV6-2/TRBV6-3
CDR3nt: TGTGCCAGCAGCCGAGCGGGAGCTACCCTTAACACCGGGGAGCTGTTTTTT
CDR3aa: CASSRAGATLNTGELFF

d_gene: -
abundance: -
j_gene: TRBJ2-1
v_gene: TRBV30
CDR3nt: TGTGCCTGGGGGACCCTTACCAGGGAGCAGTTCTTC
CDR3aa: CAWGTLTREQFF

d_gene: -
abundance: -
j_gene: TRBJ1-4
v_gene: TRBV30
CDR3nt: TGTGCCTGGAGTCCCCAGGAGGATGAAAAACTGTTTTTT
CDR3aa: CAWSPQEDEKLFF

d_gene: -
abundance: few
j_gene: TRBJ2-3
v_gene: TRBV11-1
CDR3nt: TGTGCCAGCAGCTTTCGGGGAGATACGCAGTATTTT
CDR3aa: CASSFRGDTQYF

d_gene: TRBD1
abundance: -
j_gene: TRBJ1-5
v_gene: TRBV6-5
CDR3nt: TGTGCCAGCAGGACCGGACAGGGAGCGGGGCCCCAGCATTTT
CDR3aa: CASRTGQGAGPQHF

d_gene: -
abundance: -
j_gene: TRBJ2-4
v_gene: TRBV21-1
CDR3nt: TGTGCCAGCACATACACAGGGGGTGCCAAAAACATTCAGTACTTC
CDR3aa: CASTYTGGAKNIQYF

d_gene: -
abundance: -
j_gene: TRBJ2-5
v_gene: TRBV10-3
CDR3nt: TGTGCCACGCAACAGGTACCGGAGGGAGAGACCCAGTACTTC
CDR3aa: CATQQVPEGETQYF

d_gene: -
abundance: -
j_gene: TRBJ1-1
v_gene: TRBV2
CDR3nt: TGTGCCAGCAGTTCTCAGGGTGACCGGGTGTCTGTTGAAGCTTTCTTT
CDR3aa: CASSSQGDRVSVEAFF

d_gene: TRBD2
abundance: -
j_gene: TRBJ2-2
v_gene: TRBV5-1
CDR3nt: TGCGCCAGCAGCTACGGACTAGCGGGGGGCCGCGGGGAGCTGTTTTTT
CDR3aa: CASSYGLAGGRGELFF

d_gene: -
abundance: -
j_gene: TRBJ2-6
v_gene: TRBV28
CDR3nt: TGTGCCAGCAGTTCCGTCCGCTCTGGGGCCAACGTCCTGACTTTC
CDR3aa: CASSSVRSGANVLTF

d_gene: TRBD2
abundance: -
j_gene: TRBJ2-3
v_gene: TRBV4-1
CDR3nt: TGCGCCAGCAGCCAAATAACGGGGGGGCTCACAGATACGCAGTATTTT
CDR3aa: CASSQITGGLTDTQYF

d_gene: -
abundance: -
j_gene: TRBJ2-3
v_gene: TRBV6-6
CDR3nt: TGTGCCAGCAGTTACTCAGGGGAACCAGATACGCAGTATTTT
CDR3aa: CASSYSGEPDTQYF

d_gene: -
abundance: -
j_gene: TRBJ1-1
v_gene: TRBV5-6
CDR3nt: TGTGCCAGCAGCACCACAGGGCGCACGAACACTGAAGCTTTCTTT
CDR3aa: CASSTTGRTNTEAFF

d_gene: -
abundance: -
j_gene: TRBJ1-5
v_gene: TRBV6-6
CDR3nt: TGTGCCAGCAGTCCCCTGGGGCAGGTGGCTTATAGCAATCAGCCCCAGCATTTT
CDR3aa: CASSPLGQVAYSNQPQHF

d_gene: TRBD1
abundance: -
j_gene: TRBJ2-3
v_gene: TRBV6-5
CDR3nt: TGTGCCAGCAGTAAGACAGGGAACACAGATACGCAGTATTTT
CDR3aa: CASSKTGNTDTQYF

d_gene: TRBD1
abundance: -
j_gene: TRBJ1-2
v_gene: TRBV9
CDR3nt: TGTGCCAGCAGCGTCGACAGGGGATTCGGCTATGGCTACACCTTC
CDR3aa: CASSVDRGFGYGYTF

d_gene: TRBD1
abundance: once
j_gene: TRBJ2-1
v_gene: TRBV5-1
CDR3nt: TGCGCCAGCAGCGAGGGACAGGGGATCTCCTACAATGAGCAGTTCTTC
CDR3aa: CASSEGQGISYNEQFF

d_gene: -
abundance: -
j_gene: TRBJ1-2
v_gene: TRBV6-5
CDR3nt: TGTGCCAGCAGTCCCGGGGGGGTAGGCTATGGCTACACCTTC
CDR3aa: CASSPGGVGYGYTF

d_gene: TRBD2
abundance: -
j_gene: TRBJ2-7
v_gene: TRBV28
CDR3nt: TGTGCCAGCAGTATTTTACGGGGGGGCGAGCAGTACTTC
CDR3aa: CASSILRGGEQYF